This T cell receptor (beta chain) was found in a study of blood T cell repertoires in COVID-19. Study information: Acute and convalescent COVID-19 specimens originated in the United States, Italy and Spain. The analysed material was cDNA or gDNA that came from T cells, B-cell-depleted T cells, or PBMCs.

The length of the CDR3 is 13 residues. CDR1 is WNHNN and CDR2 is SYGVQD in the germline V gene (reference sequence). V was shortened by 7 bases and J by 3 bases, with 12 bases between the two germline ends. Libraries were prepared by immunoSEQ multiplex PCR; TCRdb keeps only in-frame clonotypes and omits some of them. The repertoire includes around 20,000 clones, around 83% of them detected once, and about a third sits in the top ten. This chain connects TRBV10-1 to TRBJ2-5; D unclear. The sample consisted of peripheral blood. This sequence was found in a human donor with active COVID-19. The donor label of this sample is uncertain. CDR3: CASTTNPKETQYF. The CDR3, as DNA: TGCGCCAGCACCACAAATCCAAAAGAGACCCAGTACTTC.